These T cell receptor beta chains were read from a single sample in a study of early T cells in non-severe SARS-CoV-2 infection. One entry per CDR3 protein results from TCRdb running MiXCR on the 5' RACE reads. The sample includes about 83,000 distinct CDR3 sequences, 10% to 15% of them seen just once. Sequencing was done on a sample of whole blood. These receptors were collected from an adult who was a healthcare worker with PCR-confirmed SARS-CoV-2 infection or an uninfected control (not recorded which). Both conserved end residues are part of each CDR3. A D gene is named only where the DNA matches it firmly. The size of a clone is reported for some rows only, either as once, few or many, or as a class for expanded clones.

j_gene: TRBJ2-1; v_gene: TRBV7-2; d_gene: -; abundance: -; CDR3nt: TGTGCCAGCAGCTTAAGTGTAGGTAGTTACAATGAGCAGTTCTTC; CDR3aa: CASSLSVGSYNEQFF
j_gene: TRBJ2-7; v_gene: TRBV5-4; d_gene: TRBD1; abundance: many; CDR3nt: TGTGCCAGCAGCCCCTCAACCCGGGACAGAGATCTACAAGAGCAGTACTTC; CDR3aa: CASSPSTRDRDLQEQYF
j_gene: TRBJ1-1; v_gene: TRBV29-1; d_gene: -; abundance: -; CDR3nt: TGCAGCGTCTCCGACACTGAAGCTTTCTTT; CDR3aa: CSVSDTEAFF
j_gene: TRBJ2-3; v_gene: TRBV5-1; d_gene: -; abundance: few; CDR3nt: TGCGCCAGCACCCCTGGACAGAGCACAGATACGCAGTATTTT; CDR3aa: CASTPGQSTDTQYF
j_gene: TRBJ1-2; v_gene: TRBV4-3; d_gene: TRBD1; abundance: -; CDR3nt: TGCGCCAGCAGCCCCCGACAGGGTAACTATGGCTACACCTTC; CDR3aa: CASSPRQGNYGYTF
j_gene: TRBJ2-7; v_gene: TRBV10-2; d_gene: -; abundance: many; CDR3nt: TGCGCCAGCAGTGCGGACCTATACGAGCAGTACTTC; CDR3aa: CASSADLYEQYF
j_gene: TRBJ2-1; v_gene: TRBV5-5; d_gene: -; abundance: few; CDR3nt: TGTGCCAGCAGCTTGGACCAGGGCTCCTACAATGAGCAGTTCTTC; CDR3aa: CASSLDQGSYNEQFF
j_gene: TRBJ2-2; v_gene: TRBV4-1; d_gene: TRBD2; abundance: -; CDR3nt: TGCGCCAGCAGCCAACTACCGGGACTAGTCTCCGGGGAGCTGTTTTTT; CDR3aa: CASSQLPGLVSGELFF
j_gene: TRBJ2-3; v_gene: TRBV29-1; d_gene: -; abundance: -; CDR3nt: TGCAGCGTTGAAGCAGGGGGGCCGGATACGCAGTATTTT; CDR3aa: CSVEAGGPDTQYF
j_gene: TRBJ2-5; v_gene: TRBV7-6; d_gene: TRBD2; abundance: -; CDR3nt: TGTGCCAGCAGCCTAGGACTAGCGGTGTACCAAGAGACCCAGTACTTC; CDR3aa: CASSLGLAVYQETQYF
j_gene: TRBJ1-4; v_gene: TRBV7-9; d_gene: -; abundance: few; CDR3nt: TGTGCCAGCAGGCCCCCGGGGCTTAATGAAAAACTGTTTTTT; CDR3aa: CASRPPGLNEKLFF
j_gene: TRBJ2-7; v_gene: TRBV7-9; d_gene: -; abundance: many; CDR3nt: TGTGCCAGCGCCCTTGAAGGGTTCGGGCCGACTAGGGGGGAGCAGTACTTC; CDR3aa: CASALEGFGPTRGEQYF
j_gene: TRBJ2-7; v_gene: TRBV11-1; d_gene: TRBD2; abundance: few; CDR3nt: TGTGCCAGCAGCTTAATCAGCGGGAGACACCACTCCTACGAGCAGTACTTC; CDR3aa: CASSLISGRHHSYEQYF
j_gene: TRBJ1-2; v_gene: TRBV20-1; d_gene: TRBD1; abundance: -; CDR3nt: TGCAGTGCTAGAGTGGGACAGGGTAACGGCTACACCTTC; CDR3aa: CSARVGQGNGYTF
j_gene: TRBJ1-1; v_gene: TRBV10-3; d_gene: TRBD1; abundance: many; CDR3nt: TGTGCCACGATCCAACAGGGGACTGAAGCTTTCTTT; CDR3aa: CATIQQGTEAFF
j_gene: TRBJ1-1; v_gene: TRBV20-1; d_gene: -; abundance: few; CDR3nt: TGCAGTGCTAGAACCCGAGGGGATTGGGGATCTCCAGCTTTCTTT; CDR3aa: CSARTRGDWGSPAFF
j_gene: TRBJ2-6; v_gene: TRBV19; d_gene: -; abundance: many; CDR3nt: TGTGCCAGTGCAGACACATCTGGGGCCAACGTCCTGACTTTC; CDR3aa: CASADTSGANVLTF
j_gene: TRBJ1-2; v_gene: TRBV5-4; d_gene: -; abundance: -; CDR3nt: TGTGCCAGCAGCTTCCGGGGGACACGGTCCCGTCTATATGGCTACACCTTC; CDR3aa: CASSFRGTRSRLYGYTF
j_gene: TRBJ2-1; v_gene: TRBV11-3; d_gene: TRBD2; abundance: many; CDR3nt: TGTGCCAGCAGCTCCATAACGCGGGAGGATTATGAGCAGTTCTTC; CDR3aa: CASSSITREDYEQFF
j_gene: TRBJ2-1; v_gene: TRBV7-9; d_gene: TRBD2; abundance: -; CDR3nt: TGTGCCAGCAGCTTAAGGGAAGCGGGAGCTACGAGTGAGCAGTTCTTC; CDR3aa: CASSLREAGATSEQFF
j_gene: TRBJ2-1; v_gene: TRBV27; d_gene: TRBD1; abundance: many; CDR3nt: TGTGCCAGCAGTTTTCCCGGGACAGGGGTCGGGTCTGAGCAGTTCTTC; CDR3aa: CASSFPGTGVGSEQFF
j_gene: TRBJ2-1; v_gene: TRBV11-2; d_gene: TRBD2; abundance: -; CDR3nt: TGTGCCAGCAGCCCGGGACTACTTTCGAATGAGCAGTTCTTC; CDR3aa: CASSPGLLSNEQFF
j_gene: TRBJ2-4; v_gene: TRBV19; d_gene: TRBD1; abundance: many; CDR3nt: TGTGCCAGTAGTATGACAGGGGCAATCAAAAACATTCAGTACTTC; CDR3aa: CASSMTGAIKNIQYF
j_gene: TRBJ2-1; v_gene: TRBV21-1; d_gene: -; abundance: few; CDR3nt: TGTGCCGGCCTCGCTAGCGGGAGAGGCTACAATGAGCAGTTCTTC; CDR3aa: CAGLASGRGYNEQFF
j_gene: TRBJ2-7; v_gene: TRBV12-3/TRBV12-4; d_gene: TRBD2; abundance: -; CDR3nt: TGTGCCAGCAGTTTTCAGGCGGGAGGGCGAAAAAGCTCCTACGAGCAGTACTTC; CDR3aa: CASSFQAGGRKSSYEQYF
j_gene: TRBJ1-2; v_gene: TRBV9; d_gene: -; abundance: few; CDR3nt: TGTGCCAGCAGCGCGACAGACTATGGCTACACCTTC; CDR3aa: CASSATDYGYTF
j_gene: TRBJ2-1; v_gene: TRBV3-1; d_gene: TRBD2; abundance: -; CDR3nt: TGTGCCAGCAGCCAAGAGCTCACGGCTAGCGGGAGAGGGGGACCCTACAATGAGCAGTTCTTC; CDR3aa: CASSQELTASGRGGPYNEQFF
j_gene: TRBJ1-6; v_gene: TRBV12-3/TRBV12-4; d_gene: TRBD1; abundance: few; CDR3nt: TGTGCCAGCACTACCAGGAGTTGGACAGGGGTTTCACCCCTCCACTTT; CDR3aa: CASTTRSWTGVSPLHF
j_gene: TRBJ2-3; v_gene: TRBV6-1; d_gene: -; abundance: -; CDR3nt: TGTGCCAGCGGACCCTCCCCCGGGACTAGCACAGATACGCAGTATTTT; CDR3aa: CASGPSPGTSTDTQYF
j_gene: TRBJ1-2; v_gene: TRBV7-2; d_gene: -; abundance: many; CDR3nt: TGTGCCAGCAGCTTAGCCGGGGGTTATGGCTACACCTTC; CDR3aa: CASSLAGGYGYTF
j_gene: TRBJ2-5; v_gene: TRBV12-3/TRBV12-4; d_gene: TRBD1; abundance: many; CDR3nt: TGTGCCAGCAGTTCCCGGACAGGTTCACAAGAGACCCAGTACTTC; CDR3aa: CASSSRTGSQETQYF
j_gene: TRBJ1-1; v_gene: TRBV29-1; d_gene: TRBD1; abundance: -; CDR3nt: TGCAGCGTACGGGACAGGGGCGCCCGAAACACTGAAGCTTTCTTT; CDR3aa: CSVRDRGARNTEAFF
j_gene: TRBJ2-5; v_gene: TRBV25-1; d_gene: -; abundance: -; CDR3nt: TGTGCCAGCAGTGACCTAGAGTACCAAGAGACCCAGTACTTC; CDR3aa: CASSDLEYQETQYF
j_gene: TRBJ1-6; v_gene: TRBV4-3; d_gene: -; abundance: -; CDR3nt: TGCGCCAGCAGCCAGGGGGGGGATTCACCCCTCCACTTT; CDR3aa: CASSQGGDSPLHF
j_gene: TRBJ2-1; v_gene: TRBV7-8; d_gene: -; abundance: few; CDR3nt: TGTGCCAGCAGCTTAGTCGGAAACGGGAGAGTTTACAATGAGCAGTTCTTC; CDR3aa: CASSLVGNGRVYNEQFF
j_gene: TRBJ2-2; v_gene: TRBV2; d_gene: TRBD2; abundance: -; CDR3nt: TGTGCCAGCAGCCTCCTAGCGGGTCCAGACACCGGGGAGCTGTTTTTT; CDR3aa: CASSLLAGPDTGELFF
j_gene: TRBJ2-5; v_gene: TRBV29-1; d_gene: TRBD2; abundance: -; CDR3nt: TGCAGCGTTGAGGTAGCGGGGGCGATAGGGACCCAGTACTTC; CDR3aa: CSVEVAGAIGTQYF
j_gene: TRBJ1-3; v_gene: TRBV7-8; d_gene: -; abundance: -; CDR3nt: TGTGCCAGCAGCTTTGGCAGGACGACTGGAAACACCATATATTTT; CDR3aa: CASSFGRTTGNTIYF
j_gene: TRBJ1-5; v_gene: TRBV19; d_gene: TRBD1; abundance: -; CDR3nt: TGTGCCAGTAGTACGGGACAGGGAAATCAGCCCCAGCATTTT; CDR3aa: CASSTGQGNQPQHF
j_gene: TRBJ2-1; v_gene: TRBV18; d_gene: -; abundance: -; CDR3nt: TGTGCCAGCTCACGTACCCCCCCGGCAAATGAGCAGTTCTTC; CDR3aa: CASSRTPPANEQFF
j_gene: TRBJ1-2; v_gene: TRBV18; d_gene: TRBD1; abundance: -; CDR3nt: TGTGCCAGCTCACTCGACAGGGGGCAAGGATATGGCTACACCTTC; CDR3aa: CASSLDRGQGYGYTF
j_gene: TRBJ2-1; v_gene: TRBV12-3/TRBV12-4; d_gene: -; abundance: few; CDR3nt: TGTGCCAGCAGTCAAACCTTACTAGTTAATGAGCAGTTCTTC; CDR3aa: CASSQTLLVNEQFF
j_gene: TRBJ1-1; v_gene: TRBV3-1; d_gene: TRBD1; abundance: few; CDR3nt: TGTGCCAGCAGCCCACTGGGACAGGGGATCGGTGAAGCTTTCTTT; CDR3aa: CASSPLGQGIGEAFF
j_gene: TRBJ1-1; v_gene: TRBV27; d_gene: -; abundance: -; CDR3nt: TGTGCCAGCAGTTTATTTGGGGCGGGCACTGAAGCTTTCTTT; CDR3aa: CASSLFGAGTEAFF
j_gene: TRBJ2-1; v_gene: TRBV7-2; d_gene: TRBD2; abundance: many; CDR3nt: TGTGCCAGCAGCTGGTCTAGCGGGGCCTACAATGAGCAGTTCTTC; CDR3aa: CASSWSSGAYNEQFF
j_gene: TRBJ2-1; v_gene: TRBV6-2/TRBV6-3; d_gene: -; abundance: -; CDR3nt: TGTGCCAGCAGTTACCCCAGGGGGGGCGGCTACAATGAGCAGTTCTTC; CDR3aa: CASSYPRGGGYNEQFF
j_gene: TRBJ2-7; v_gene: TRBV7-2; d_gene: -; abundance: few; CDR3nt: TGTGCCAGCAGCATAGGGCGGAACTACGAGCAGTACTTC; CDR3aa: CASSIGRNYEQYF
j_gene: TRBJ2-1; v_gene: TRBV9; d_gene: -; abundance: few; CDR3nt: TGTGCCAGCAGCGTAGCGTCTAGCTTTGAGCAGTTCTTC; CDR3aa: CASSVASSFEQFF
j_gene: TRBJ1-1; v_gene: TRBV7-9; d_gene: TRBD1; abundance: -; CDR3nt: TGTGCCAGCAGCCCGGGACAGGGTATTTTGAAAGCTTTCTTT; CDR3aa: CASSPGQGILKAFF
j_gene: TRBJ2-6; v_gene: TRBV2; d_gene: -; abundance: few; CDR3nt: TGTGCCAAAAGCCGAGGACCCCCGGACTCTGGGGCCAACGTCCTGACTTTC; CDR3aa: CAKSRGPPDSGANVLTF
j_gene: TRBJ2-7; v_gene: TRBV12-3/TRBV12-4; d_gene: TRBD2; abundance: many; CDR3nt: TGTGCCAGCAGTGCCGGGACTAGAGGCGAGCAGTACTTC; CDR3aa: CASSAGTRGEQYF
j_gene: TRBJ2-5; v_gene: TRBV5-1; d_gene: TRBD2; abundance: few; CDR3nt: TGCGCCAGCAGCCCCGGTGGGACTAGCGGGAGTTACGAGACCCAGTACTTC; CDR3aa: CASSPGGTSGSYETQYF
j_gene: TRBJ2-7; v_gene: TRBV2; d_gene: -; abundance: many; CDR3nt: TGTGCCAGCGATCCGGGATCAGACGAGCAGTACTTC; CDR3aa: CASDPGSDEQYF